This T cell receptor beta chain was captured in a study of CD8 T cells in ankylosing spondylitis. CDR3 length equals 12 residues. Trimming cost V 1 base and J 8 bases, with 8 bases left between them. Germline CDR1 KGHSH, CDR2 LQKENI. Worth noting for this clonotype: What it binds is not known.

From the 5' RACE reads, TCRdb called clonotypes with MiXCR, one entry per CDR3 protein. Of approximately 110,000 distinct CDR3 sequences in the sample, more than 20% were seen once. Regarding the study as a whole: A CD8+ phenotype characterized the disease-linked clones, which were relatively rare in peripheral blood.

Sequenced input: synovial fluid, either unsorted or a sorted T cell fraction (not recorded which). This sequence was found in a male donor with ankylosing spondylitis. This chain uses TRBV18 with TRBJ1-2; unclear D gene. The CDR3 region has the DNA TGTGCCAGCTCACCACAAGACGCGGGCTACACCTTC. This encodes CASSPQDAGYTF.